Described below is a single T cell receptor (beta chain) sequence and its context. The sample originates from a study of technical replicates of blood from a handful of donors. Clones were read by immunoSEQ multiplex PCR, and TCRdb kept only the in-frame ones, dropping some. This sample yields roughly 69,000 clones, of which under 98% are seen a single time; 0.25% to 0.3% belongs to the top ten. The sequence came from a human donor in good health. Sequencing was carried out using T cells isolated from PBMCs.

The CDR3 sequence: CASSEGGRAWTQYF. The CDR3 DNA sequence: TGTGCCAGCAGTGAAGGGGGGAGGGCATGGACCCAGTACTTC. This chain joins TRBV2 and TRBJ2-5; 7 nucleotides line up with TRBD2. With 1 base clipped from V and 7 bases from J, the junction kept 6 bases outside the gene matches. CDR3 size: 14 residues. Germline CDR1 is SNHLY and CDR2 is FYNNEI.